What follows describes a single TCR beta chain. The antigen this receptor binds is unknown. Base qualities are missing; no much larger clone stands one base away. These data belong to a study of blood T cell repertoires in COVID-19 (dated by TCRdb to the early 2020s). Study-level background: The collaborator samples originated in the United States, Italy and Spain and spanned the acute and convalescent phases of COVID-19. The dataset comprised deeply sampled blood TCRbeta repertoires from subjects exposed to, actively infected with, or recovered from COVID-19. The material from the prospective study consisted of cDNA or gDNA derived from T cells, B-cell-depleted T cells, or PBMCs. The repertoires were released in a freely available public database intended as a resource for research on the immune response to SARS-CoV-2. The samples were drawn from the first 160 participants of the ongoing ImmuneRACE study and from 1,254 subjects provided by 6 global collaborators. Where available, HLA class I and class II types were taken from metadata supplied by the sample provider and were not determined by assay-based typing. Sample metadata almost always included a de-identified subject ID, COVID-19 status, age in years and sex. Overall study outcomes, separate from this receptor: Clinical and demographic metadata were provided uncurated, with the amount varying by source and participant.

Enrolling through a virtual design, the prospective study's participants ranged in age from roughly 18 to 95 years and lived across roughly 24 United States geographic areas. In the prospective study, participants were assigned to cohorts based on the clinical history participants reported in a screening survey and a study questionnaire. Exposed participants had been in contact, within 2 weeks of entering the study, with a person who had a PCR-confirmed or clinician-diagnosed case of COVID-19. In the prospective study, whole blood, serum and a nasopharyngeal or oropharyngeal swab were collected from each participant by mobile phlebotomists. Over a roughly two-month period, participants in the prospective study had the option of providing additional blood draws and questionnaires. Before DNA extraction, blood samples from the prospective study were shipped at room temperature or frozen. Trimming costs V 4 bases and J 8 bases, and their ends lie 18 bases apart. From the cysteine through the phenylalanine, the CDR3 covers 14 amino acids. Of the read, only the CDR3 DNA is kept; its 42 bases are in frame from base 1. Taken from the germline V gene, the CDR1 and CDR2 loops are SGHRS and YFSETQ.

TCRbeta CDR3 regions were amplified from genomic DNA using the immunoSEQ Assay, a bias-controlled multiplex PCR. As for how the authors treated the data: The number of nucleated cells in each sample was estimated from the amplification of reference gene primers within the assay. To quantify the absolute abundance of each unique TCRbeta CDR3 rearrangement, sequence reads were collapsed and filtered. For each sample, productive Simpson clonality was calculated by taking the square root of Simpson's diversity index across productive rearrangements. TCRdb took over this immuneACCESS table, retaining in-frame rearrangements with V and J assigned. Such tables are incomplete; in checked studies, under half of the missing clones stem from an unresolved V gene, and the remainder is unexplained. V, J and clone size derive from that table, while D and trimming were established from the DNA sequence. The sample data list about 190,000 clones, and about 83% of these were observed just once. The ten top clones hold more than 3% of the sample.

The V gene is TRBV5-1 and the J gene is TRBJ1-1, with the D gene too uncertain to name. The specimen sequenced was PBMCs or T cells enriched from blood (not recorded which). The source is a woman younger than 45 who had been exposed to COVID-19. The bases are TGCGCCAGCAGCCCCACGCTAACCGACGGGGAAGCTTTCTTT. Its amino acids are CASSPTLTDGEAFF.